The present T cell receptor beta chain was sequenced within a study of T-cell memory formation after mild COVID-19. Whole-study results and caveats: A subset of responding clones appeared in pre-infection memory, suggesting cross-reactive memory joined. The study found balanced CD4/CD8 in clones contracting day 15 to 85 and a CD4+ lean in later expanders.

This clonotype showed up just once. Its antigen is currently unknown. TCRdb called the 5' RACE reads again in MiXCR, with one record for every CDR3 protein. The data show hundreds of thousands of distinct CDR3 sequences, over 25% seen once. CDR3 size: 14 residues. Germline CDR1 and CDR2: SGHRS and YFSETQ. Trimming removed 3 bases from V and 1 base from J, with 10 bases in between. This receptor was obtained from an adult woman who had mild COVID-19 (a few samples of this study predate the infection). Cell type and time point are not known. The chain links TRBV5-1 to TRBJ1-1; the D is unclear. The material sequenced was PBMCs or a T cell subset sorted from them (not recorded which). The DNA of the CDR3 is TGCGCCAGCAGCTCTGTCAGTCAGAACACTGAAGCTTTCTTT. It translates to CASSSVSQNTEAFF.